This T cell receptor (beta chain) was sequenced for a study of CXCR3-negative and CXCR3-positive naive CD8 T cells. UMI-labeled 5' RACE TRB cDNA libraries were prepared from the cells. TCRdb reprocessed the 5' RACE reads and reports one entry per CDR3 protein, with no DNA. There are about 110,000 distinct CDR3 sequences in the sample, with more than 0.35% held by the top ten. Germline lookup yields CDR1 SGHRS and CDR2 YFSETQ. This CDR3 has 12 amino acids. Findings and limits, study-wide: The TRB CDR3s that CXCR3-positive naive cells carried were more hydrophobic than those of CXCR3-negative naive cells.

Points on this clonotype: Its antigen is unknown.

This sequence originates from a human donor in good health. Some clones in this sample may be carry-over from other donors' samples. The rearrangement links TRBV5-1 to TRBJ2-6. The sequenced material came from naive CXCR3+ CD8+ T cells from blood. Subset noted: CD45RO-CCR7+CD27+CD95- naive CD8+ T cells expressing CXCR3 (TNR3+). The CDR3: CASSLRGDVLTF. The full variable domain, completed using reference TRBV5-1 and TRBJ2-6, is KAGVTQTPRYLIKTRGQQVTLSCSPISGHRSVSWYQQTPGQGLQFLFEYFSETQRNKGNFPGRFSGRQFSNSRSEMNVSTLELGDSALYLCASSLRGDVLTFGAGSRLTVL.